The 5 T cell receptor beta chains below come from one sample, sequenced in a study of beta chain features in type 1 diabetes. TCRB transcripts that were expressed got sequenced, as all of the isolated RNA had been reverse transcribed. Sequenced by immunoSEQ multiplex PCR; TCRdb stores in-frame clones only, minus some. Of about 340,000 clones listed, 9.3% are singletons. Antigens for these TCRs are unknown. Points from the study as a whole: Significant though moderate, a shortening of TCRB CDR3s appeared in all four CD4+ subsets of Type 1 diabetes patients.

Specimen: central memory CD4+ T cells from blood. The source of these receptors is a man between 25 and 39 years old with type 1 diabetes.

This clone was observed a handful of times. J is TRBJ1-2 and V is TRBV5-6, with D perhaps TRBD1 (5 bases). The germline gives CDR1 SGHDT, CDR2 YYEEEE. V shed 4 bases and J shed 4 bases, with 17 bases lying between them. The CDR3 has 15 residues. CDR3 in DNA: TGTGCCAGCAGCCCAGGCGCAGGGTCGGGCTATGGCTACACCTTC. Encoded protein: CASSPGAGSGYGYTF. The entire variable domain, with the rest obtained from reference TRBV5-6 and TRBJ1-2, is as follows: DAGVTQSPTHLIKTRGQQVTLRCSPKSGHDTVSWYQQALGQGPQFIFQYYEEEERQRGNFPDRFSGHQFPNYSSELNVNALLLGDSALYLCASSPGAGSGYGYTFGSGTRLTVV.

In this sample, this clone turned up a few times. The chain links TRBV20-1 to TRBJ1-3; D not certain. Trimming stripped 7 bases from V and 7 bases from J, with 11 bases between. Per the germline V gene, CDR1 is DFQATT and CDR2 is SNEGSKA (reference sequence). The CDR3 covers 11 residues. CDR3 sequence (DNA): TGCAGTGTTACGACGGTGAACACCATATATTTT. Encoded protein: CSVTTVNTIYF.

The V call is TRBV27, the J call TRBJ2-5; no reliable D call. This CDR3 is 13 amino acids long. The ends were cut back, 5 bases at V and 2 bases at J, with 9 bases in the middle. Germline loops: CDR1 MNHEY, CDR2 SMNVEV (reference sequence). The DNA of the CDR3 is TGTGCCAGCAGTCGACATAGACAAGAGACCCAGTACTTC. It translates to CASSRHRQETQYF.

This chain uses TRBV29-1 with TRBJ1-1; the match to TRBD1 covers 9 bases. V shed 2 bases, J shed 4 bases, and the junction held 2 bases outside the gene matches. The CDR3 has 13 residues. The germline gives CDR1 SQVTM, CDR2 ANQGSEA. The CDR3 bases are TGCAGCGTTGAAAAGGGACAGGGCACTGAAGCTTTCTTT. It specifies CSVEKGQGTEAFF.

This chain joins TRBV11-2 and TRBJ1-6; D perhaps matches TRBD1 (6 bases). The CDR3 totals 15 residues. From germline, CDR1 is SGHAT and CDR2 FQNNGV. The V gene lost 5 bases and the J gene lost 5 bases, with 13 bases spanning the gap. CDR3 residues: CASSTSTGNNSPLHF. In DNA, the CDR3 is TGTGCCAGCAGCACCTCGACAGGAAATAATTCACCCCTCCACTTT.